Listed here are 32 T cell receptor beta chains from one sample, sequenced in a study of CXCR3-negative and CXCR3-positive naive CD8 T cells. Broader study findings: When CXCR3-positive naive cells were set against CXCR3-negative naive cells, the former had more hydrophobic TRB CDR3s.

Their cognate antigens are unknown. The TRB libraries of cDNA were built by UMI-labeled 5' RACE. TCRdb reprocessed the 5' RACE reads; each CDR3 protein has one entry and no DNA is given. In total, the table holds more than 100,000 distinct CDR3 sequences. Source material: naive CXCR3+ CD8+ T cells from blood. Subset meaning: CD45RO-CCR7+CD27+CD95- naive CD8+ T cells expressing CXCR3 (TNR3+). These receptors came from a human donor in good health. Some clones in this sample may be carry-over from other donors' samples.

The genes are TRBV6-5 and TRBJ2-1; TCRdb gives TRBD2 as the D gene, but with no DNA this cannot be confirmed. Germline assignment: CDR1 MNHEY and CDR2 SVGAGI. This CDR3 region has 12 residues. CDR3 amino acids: CASTGGLGEQFF.

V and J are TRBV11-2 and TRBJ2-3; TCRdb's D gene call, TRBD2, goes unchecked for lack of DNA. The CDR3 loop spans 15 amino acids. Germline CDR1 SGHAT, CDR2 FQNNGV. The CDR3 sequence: CASSLFPAGTDTQYF.

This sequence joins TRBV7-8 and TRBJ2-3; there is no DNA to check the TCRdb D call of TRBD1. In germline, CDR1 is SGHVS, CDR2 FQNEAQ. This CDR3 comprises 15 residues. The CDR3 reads CASSFLGQGADTQYF. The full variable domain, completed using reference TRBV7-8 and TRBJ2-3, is GAGVSQSPRYKVAKRGQDVALRCDPISGHVSLFWYQQALGQGPEFLTYFQNEAQLDKSGLPSDRFFAERPEGSVSTLKIQRTQQEDSAVYLCASSFLGQGADTQYFGPGTRLTVL.

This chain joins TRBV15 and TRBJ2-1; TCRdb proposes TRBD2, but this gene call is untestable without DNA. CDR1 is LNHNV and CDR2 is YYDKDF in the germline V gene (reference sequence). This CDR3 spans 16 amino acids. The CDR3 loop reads CATSRGSGVGYNEQFF.

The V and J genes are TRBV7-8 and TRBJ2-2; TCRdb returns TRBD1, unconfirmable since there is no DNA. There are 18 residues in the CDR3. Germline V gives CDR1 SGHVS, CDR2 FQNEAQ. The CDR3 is CASGPGRGRAANTGELFF.

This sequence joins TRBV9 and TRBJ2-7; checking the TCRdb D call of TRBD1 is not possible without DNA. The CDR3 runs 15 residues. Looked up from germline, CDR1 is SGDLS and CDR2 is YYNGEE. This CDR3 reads CASSPSWGIGYEQYF. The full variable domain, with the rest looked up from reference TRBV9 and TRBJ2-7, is DSGVTQTPKHLITATGQRVTLRCSPRSGDLSVYWYQQSLDQGLQFLIQYYNGEERAKGNILERFSAQQFPDLHSELNLSSLELGDSALYFCASSPSWGIGYEQYFGPGTRLTVT.

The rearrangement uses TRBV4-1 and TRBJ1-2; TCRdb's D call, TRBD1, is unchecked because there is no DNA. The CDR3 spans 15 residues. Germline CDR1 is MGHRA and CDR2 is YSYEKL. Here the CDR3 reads CASSQSTGRNYGYTF.

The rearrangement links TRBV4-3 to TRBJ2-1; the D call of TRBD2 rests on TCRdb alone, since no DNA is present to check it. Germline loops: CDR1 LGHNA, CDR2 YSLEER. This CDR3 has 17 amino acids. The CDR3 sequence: CASSQDPTSGSYNEQFF.

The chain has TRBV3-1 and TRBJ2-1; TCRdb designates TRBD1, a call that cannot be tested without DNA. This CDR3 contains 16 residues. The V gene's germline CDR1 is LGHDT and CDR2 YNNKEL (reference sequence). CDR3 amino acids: CASSQYPGAESNEQFF.

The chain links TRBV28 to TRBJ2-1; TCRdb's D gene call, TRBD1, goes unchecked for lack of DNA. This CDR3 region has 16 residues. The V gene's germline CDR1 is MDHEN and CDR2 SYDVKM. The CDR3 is CASSSGTIGSYNEQFF.

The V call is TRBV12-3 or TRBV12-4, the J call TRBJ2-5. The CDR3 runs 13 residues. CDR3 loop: CASSRTWEETQYF.

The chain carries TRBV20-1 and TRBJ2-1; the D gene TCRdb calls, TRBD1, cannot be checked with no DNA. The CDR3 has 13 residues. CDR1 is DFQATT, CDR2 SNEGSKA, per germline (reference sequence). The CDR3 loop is CSANDRIYNEQFF.

CDR3 loop: CASSGDSSYEQYF. V and J are TRBV7-9 and TRBJ2-7; TCRdb's assignment of TRBD1 cannot be checked, as there is no DNA. The CDR3 loop spans 13 amino acids. Germline lookup yields CDR1 SEHNR and CDR2 FQNEAQ (reference sequence). The full variable domain, with the rest looked up from reference TRBV7-9 and TRBJ2-7, is DTGVSQNPRHKITKRGQNVTFRCDPISEHNRLYWYRQTLGQGPEFLTYFQNEAQLEKSRLLSDRFSAERPKGSFSTLEIQRTEQGDSAMYLCASSGDSSYEQYFGPGTRLTVT.

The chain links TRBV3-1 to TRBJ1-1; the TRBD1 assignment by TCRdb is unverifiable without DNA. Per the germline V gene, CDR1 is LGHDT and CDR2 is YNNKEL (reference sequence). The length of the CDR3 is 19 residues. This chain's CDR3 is CASRPTSGTGGRENTEAFF. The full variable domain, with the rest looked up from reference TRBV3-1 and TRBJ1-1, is DTAVSQTPKYLVTQMGNDKSIKCEQNLGHDTMYWYKQDSKKFLKIMFSYNNKELIINETVPNRFSPKSPDKAHLNLHINSLELGDSAVYFCASRPTSGTGGRENTEAFFGQGTRLTVV.

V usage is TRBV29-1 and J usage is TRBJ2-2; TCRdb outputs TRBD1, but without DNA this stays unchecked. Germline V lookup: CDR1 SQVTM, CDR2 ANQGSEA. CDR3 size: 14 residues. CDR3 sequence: CSARGSSTTGELFF.

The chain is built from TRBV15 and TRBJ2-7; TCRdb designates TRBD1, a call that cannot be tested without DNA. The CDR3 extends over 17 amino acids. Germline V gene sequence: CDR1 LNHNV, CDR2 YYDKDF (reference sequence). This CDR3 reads CATSRDKGQATRGEQYF.

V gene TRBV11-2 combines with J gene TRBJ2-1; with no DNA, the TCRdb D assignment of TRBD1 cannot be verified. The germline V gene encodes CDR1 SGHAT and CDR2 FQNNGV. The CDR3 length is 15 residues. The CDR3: CASSFITGSYNEQFF. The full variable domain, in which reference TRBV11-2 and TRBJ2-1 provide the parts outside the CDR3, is EAGVAQSPRYKIIEKRQSVAFWCNPISGHATLYWYQQILGQGPKLLIQFQNNGVVDDSQLPKDRFSAERLKGVDSTLKIQPAKLEDSAVYLCASSFITGSYNEQFFGPGTRLTVL.

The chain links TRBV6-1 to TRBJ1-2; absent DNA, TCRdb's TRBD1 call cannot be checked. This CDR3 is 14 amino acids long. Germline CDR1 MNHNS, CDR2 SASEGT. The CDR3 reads CASRWTGDNYGYTF.

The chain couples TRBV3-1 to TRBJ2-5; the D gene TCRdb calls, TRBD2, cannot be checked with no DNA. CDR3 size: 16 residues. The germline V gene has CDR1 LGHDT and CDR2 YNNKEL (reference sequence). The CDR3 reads CASSLTGLAGEETQYF.

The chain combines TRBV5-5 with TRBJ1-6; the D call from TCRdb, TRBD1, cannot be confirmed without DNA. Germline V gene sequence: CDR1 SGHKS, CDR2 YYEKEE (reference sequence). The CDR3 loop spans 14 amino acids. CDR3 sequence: CASSLPTANSPLHF.

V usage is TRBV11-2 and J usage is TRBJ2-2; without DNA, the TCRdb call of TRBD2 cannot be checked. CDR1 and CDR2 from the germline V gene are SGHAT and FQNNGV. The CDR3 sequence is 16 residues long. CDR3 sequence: CASSLTSGSRPGELFF.

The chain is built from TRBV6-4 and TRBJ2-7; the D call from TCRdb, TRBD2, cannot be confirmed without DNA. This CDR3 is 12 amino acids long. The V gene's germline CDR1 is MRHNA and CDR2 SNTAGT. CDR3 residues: CAPAGGAYEQYF.

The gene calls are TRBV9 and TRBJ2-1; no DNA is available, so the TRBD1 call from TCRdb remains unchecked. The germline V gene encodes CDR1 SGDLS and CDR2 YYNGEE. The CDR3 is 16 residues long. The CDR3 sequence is CASSVKGAGSDNEQFF.

Here the CDR3 reads CASSLAGVMGQAQETQYF. The gene calls are TRBV7-7 and TRBJ2-5; TCRdb's assignment of TRBD1 cannot be checked, as there is no DNA. Germline loops: CDR1 SSHAT, CDR2 FNYEAQ (reference sequence). The CDR3 covers 18 residues.

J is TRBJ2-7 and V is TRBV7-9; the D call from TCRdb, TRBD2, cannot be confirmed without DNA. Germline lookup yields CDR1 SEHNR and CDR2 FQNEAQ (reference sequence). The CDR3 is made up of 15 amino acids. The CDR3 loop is CASSLDRREGDEQYF.

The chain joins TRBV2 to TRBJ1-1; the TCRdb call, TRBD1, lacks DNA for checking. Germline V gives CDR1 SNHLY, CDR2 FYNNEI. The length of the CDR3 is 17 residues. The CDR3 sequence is CASSEPGQGHGNTEAFF.

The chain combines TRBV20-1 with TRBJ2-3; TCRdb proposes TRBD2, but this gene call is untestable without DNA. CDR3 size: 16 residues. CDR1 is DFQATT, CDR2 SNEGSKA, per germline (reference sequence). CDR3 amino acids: CSARGGSSGSRDTQYF.

CDR3 amino acids: CASSPTVPEQYF. V and J are TRBV12-3 or TRBV12-4 and TRBJ2-7. CDR3 size: 12 residues.

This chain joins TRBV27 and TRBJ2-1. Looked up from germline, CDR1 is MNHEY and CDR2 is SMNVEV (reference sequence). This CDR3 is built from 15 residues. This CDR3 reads CASLQMAGSYNEQFF.

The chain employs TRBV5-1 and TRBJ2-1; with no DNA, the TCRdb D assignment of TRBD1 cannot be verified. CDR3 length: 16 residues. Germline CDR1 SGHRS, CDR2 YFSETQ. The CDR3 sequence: CASSLAWGQPYNEQFF.

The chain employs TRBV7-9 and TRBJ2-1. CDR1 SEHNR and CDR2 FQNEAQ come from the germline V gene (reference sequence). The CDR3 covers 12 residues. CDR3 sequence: CASSLGPMEKFF.

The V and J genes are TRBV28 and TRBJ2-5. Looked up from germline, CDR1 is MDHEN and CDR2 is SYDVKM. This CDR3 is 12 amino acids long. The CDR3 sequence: CASSLSSETQYF.